Included here is one T cell receptor beta chain sequence, with context. This clonotype was seen more than once but under ten times. Its antigen has not been determined. No base-level quality is on record; no much larger clone is a single base apart. Looking up the germline V gene yields CDR1 MNHNS and CDR2 SASEGT. The junction shows trimming of 3 bases on V and 4 bases on J, plus 13 bases between the germline ends. CDR3 length: 15 amino acids, cysteine to phenylalanine. Only the CDR3 portion is preserved as DNA: 45 bases, with reading frame beginning at the first base. The sample comes from a study of regulatory T cells in long-lasting Graves disease (dated by TCRdb to the early 2020s). In terms of the full investigation: Persistent Graves' disease meant more than 5 years of antithyroid drug treatment with TSH receptor autoantibodies that stayed positive. The study took place in China and was registered as a clinical trial. TCR sequencing covered some 13 persistent and some 20 newly diagnosed Graves' disease patients, around 35 samples in total. On average, persistent Graves' disease patients in the clinical cohort had been on antithyroid drugs for about 10 years. This study used TCR sequencing and RNA sequencing of peripheral blood to compare persistent Graves' disease patients against newly diagnosed Graves' disease patients.

Interpreted using the paper, the time point label stands for: persistent/refractory GD, antithyroid drugs over 5 years with positive TRAb. RNA was extracted from PBMCs in TRIzol for both TCR sequencing and RNA sequencing. Graves' disease was diagnosed according to American Thyroid Association guidelines. Patients were recruited from an endocrinology department in Xi'an, China. Each patient gave around 9 milliliters of peripheral blood, collected in an EDTA anticoagulant tube. PBMCs were isolated by Ficoll Paque Plus density gradient separation without further T cell sorting. RNA quality was checked with an Agilent 2100 Bioanalyzer and agarose gel, and concentration with a NanoDrop 2000. The method behind the library was multiplex PCR. These reads were obtained on an Illumina HiSeq 4000. To build TCR beta libraries, CDR3 regions were amplified by Arm-PCR using iRepertoire HTBI primers. Before sequencing, the PCR products underwent gel purification. In the paper's pipeline: A total of 62 TRBV and 14 TRBJ segments were identified across samples and were used for gene usage analysis of CDR3 amino acid clonotypes. COPE and FqMerger were used to merge filtered high-quality paired reads into contigs. BLAST was used to align contigs to IMGT TRBV, TRBD and TRBJ reference genes, with CDR3 defined following IMGT. Any clonotype with a frequency above 0.1% was counted as a highly expanded clone. Shannon entropy served as the measure of repertoire diversity, while the Gini coefficient captured V-J evenness. Clonotypes shared by more than one individual were considered public. TCRdb trimmed the raw reads at Q25, called clones with MiXCR and kept productive beta chains. A single entry per CDR3 protein holds the most common genes and DNA from its merged rows. The V and J calls were determined by TCRdb, not by the authors. The sample table shows 400,000 to 500,000 distinct CDR3 sequences, and about 21% are seen once. Roughly an eighth of the sample belongs to the ten largest clones.

Overall study results and their limits: Persistent disease showed preferential use of TRBV28, TRBJ1-2 and TRBJ2-5, whereas newly diagnosed disease favored TRBV20-1 and TRBJ2-1. Only the TCR beta chain was sequenced and analyzed. Only peripheral blood was studied, because thyroid tissue, the primary lesion, was inaccessible. Compared with newly diagnosed patients, persistent Graves' disease patients had lower TCR Shannon entropy and fewer highly expanded clones, which suggests clonal expansion. More public clonotypes were shared among persistent patients (about 2,800) than among newly diagnosed patients (approximately 930). As a limitation, the authors acknowledged that the small sample size may reduce accuracy.

Rearrangement joined TRBV6-1 to TRBJ1-5; TRBD1 could be the D gene, as 6 bases match. The specimen comprised peripheral blood mononuclear cells (PBMCs), sampled when the disease was refractory, from a patient treated with antithyroid drugs. The receptor was derived from a female donor with Graves disease. The nucleotide sequence reads as follows: TGTGCCAGCAGTGACATGGACAGCGCTAATCAGCCCCAGCATTTT. The translation is CASSDMDSANQPQHF.